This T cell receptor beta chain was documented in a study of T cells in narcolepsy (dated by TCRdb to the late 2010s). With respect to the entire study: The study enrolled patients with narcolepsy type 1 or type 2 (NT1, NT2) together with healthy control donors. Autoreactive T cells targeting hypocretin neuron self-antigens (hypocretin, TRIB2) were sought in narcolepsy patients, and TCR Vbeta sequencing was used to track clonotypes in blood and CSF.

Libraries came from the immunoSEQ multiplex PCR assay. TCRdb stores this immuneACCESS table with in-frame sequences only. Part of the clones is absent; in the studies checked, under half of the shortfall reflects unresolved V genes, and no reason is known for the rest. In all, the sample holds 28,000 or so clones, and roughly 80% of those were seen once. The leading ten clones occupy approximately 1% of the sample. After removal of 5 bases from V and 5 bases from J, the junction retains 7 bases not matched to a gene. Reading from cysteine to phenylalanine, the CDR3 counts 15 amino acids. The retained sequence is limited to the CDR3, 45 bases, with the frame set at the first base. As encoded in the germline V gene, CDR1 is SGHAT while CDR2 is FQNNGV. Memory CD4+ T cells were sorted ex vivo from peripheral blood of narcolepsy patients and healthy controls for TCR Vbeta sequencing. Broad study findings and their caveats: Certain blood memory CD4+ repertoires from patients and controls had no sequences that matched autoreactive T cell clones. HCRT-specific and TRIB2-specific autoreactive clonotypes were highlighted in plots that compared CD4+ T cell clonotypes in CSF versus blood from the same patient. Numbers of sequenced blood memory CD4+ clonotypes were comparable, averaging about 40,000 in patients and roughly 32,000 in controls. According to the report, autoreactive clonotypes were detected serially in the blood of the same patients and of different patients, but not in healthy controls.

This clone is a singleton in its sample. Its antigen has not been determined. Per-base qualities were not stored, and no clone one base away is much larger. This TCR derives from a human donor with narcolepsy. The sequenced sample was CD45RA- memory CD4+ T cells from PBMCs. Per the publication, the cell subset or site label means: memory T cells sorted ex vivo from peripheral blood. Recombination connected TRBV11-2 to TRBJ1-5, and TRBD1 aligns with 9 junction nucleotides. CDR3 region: CASSLTGGSDQPQHF. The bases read TGTGCCAGCAGCCTGACAGGGGGGAGCGATCAGCCCCAGCATTTT.